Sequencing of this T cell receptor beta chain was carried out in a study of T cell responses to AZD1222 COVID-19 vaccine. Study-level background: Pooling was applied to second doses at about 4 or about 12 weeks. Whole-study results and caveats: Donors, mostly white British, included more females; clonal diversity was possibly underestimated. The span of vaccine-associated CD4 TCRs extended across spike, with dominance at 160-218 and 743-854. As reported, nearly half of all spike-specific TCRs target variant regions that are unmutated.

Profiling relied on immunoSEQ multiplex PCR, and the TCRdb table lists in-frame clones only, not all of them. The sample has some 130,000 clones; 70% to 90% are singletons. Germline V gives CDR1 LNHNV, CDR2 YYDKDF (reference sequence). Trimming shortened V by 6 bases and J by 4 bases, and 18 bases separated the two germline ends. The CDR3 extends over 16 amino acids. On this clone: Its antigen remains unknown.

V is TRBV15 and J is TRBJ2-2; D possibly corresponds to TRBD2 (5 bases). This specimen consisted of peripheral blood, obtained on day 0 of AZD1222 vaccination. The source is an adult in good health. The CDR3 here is CATSPGLGSFTGELFF. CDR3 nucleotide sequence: TGTGCCACCAGTCCTGGCCTTGGGAGTTTCACCGGGGAGCTGTTTTTT.